Presented here are 19 T cell receptor beta chains from one specimen sequenced in a study of shared clonotypes between healthy human individuals. TCRdb keeps only in-frame clones here, not all; method: immunoSEQ multiplex PCR. Of about 1.5 million clones in the sample, around 98% are singletons; the top ten hold approximately 0.44%. The sequenced sample consisted of naive CD4+ T cells sorted from blood. Regarding subset: CD45RA+ positively selected. Receptors originate from a man between 25 and 39 years old in good health.

The rearrangement links TRBV19 to TRBJ2-1, with 16 positions matching TRBD2. V lost 7 bases and J lost 7; bases outside the gene matches: 10. The germline CDR1 and CDR2 sequences are LNHDA and SQIVND (reference sequence). This CDR3 is built from 17 residues. The CDR3 loop is CASKGLAGGMGSNEQFF. CDR3 DNA sequence: TGTGCCAGTAAGGGACTAGCGGGAGGGATGGGCTCAAATGAGCAGTTCTTC. Full variable domain (remainder filled in from reference TRBV19 and TRBJ2-1): DGGITQSPKYLFRKEGQNVTLSCEQNLNHDAMYWYRQDPGQGLRLIYYSQIVNDFQKGDIAEGYSVSREKKESFPLTVTSAQKNPTAFYLCASKGLAGGMGSNEQFFGPGTRLTVL.

V usage is TRBV9 and J usage is TRBJ2-5; 7 nucleotides align to TRBD2. V was clipped by 4 bases and J by 9 bases; unmatched bases: 9. Germline CDR1 and CDR2: SGDLS and YYNGEE. The CDR3 covers 13 residues. Here the CDR3 reads CASSHGLGAPQYF. The CDR3 nucleotides are TGTGCCAGCAGCCATGGACTAGGAGCGCCCCAGTACTTC.

On this clone itself: Other nucleotide sequences in the sample specify the same CDR3. The chain joins TRBV5-1 to TRBJ2-1, with D perhaps matching TRBD2 (6 bases). Germline V gene lookup returns CDR1 SGHRS and CDR2 YFSETQ. The CDR3 covers 17 residues. V lost 0 bases to trimming and J lost 0 bases, with 13 bases between them. The CDR3 loop reads CASSLGLAPSSYNEQFF. The CDR3 region has the DNA TGCGCCAGCAGCTTGGGTCTAGCGCCGAGCTCCTACAATGAGCAGTTCTTC.

The V and J genes are TRBV7-2 and TRBJ2-7; D tentatively fits TRBD1 or TRBD2 (5 bases each). The CDR3 has 15 amino acids. CDR1 and CDR2 from the germline V gene are SGHTA and FQGNSA. Trimming removed 2 bases at V and 2 bases at J, with 13 bases between. CDR3 region: CASSLMQGDTYEQYF. The CDR3 DNA is TGTGCCAGCAGCTTAATGCAGGGAGATACCTACGAGCAGTACTTC.

V is TRBV6-1 and J is TRBJ2-3; tentative D call: TRBD2 (5 bases). Trimming took off 5 bases at V and 2 bases at J, with 8 bases between the two ends. The CDR3 runs 13 residues. The germline CDR1 and CDR2 sequences are MNHNS and SASEGT. CDR3 sequence reads: CASSIRDTDTQYF. In DNA, the CDR3 is TGTGCCAGCAGTATCCGGGACACAGATACGCAGTATTTT.

The genes are TRBV5-1 and TRBJ2-3; D gene unclear. The CDR3 covers 15 residues. Germline lookup yields CDR1 SGHRS and CDR2 YFSETQ. Trimming stripped 2 bases from V and 0 bases from J, with 10 bases between. The CDR3 coding sequence is TGCGCCAGCAGCTTCCCCGTCGGGAGCACAGATACGCAGTATTTT. Translating gives CASSFPVGSTDTQYF.

The CDR3 DNA follows: TGTGCCAGCAGCTCGCCTTCCGTGAACACTGAAGCTTTCTTT. It codes for CASSSPSVNTEAFF. V is TRBV5-5 and J is TRBJ1-1, with unresolved D. The CDR3 has 14 amino acids. The V gene lost 3 bases and the J gene lost 0 bases, with 9 bases spanning the gap. The germline V gene has CDR1 SGHKS and CDR2 YYEKEE (reference sequence).

This chain connects TRBV10-3 to TRBJ1-5; D gene ambiguous. Per the germline V gene, CDR1 is ENHRY and CDR2 is SYGVKD. The CDR3 totals 14 residues. With 6 bases removed from V and 0 bases from J, the gap between germline ends came to 9 bases. The CDR3 is CAISSAHSNQPQHF. The CDR3 nucleotides are TGTGCCATCAGCAGCGCGCATAGCAATCAGCCCCAGCATTTT.

The V call is TRBV21-1, the J call TRBJ1-1; TRBD1, the D gene given by the table, was not confirmed from the DNA. TRBV21-1 is annotated as a pseudogene. CDR3 length equals 16 residues. CDR3 loop: CASSPGQGLGNTEAFF. The CDR3 DNA is TGTGCCAGCAGCCCGGGACAGGGATTGGGGAACACTGAAGCTTTCTTT.

This rearrangement joins TRBV7-9 to TRBJ2-5; tentatively, D is TRBD1 or TRBD2 (5 bases each). Trimming cost V 5 bases and J 5 bases, with 12 bases left between them. The CDR3 is 13 residues long. Per germline, CDR1 SEHNR and CDR2 FQNEAQ (reference sequence). In DNA, the CDR3 is TGTGCCAGCAGCCTTATGGGGACGGAGACCCAGTACTTC. Translated: CASSLMGTETQYF.

The rearrangement links TRBV6-5 to TRBJ2-1, with 14 bases identical to TRBD2. With 2 bases clipped from V and 5 bases from J, the junction kept 2 bases outside the gene matches. Looked up from germline, CDR1 is MNHEY and CDR2 is SVGAGI. The CDR3 sequence is 16 residues long. CDR3 region: CASSYVGLAGDNEQFF. The CDR3 DNA reads TGTGCCAGCAGTTACGTGGGACTAGCGGGGGACAATGAGCAGTTCTTC.

The rearrangement uses TRBV5-4 and TRBJ1-4; possible D gene TRBD1, 5 bases. This CDR3 is 13 amino acids long. V lost 1 base and J 8 bases, leaving 9 bases between the germline ends. Germline V CDR1 and CDR2: SGHNT, YYREEE (reference sequence). CDR3 nucleotides: TGTGCCAGCAGCTTGTTCGCAGGGGAAAAACTGTTTTTT. The encoded protein is CASSLFAGEKLFF.

The chain couples TRBV7-6 to TRBJ1-2; D might be TRBD1 (6 bases). Germline V gene sequence: CDR1 SGHVS, CDR2 FNYEAQ. With 1 base removed from V and 2 bases from J, the gap between germline ends came to 14 bases. This CDR3 is 16 amino acids long. CDR3 amino acids: CASSLEPQGMNYGYTF. In DNA form, the CDR3 reads TGTGCCAGCAGCTTAGAGCCCCAGGGGATGAACTATGGCTACACCTTC.

Here the CDR3 DNA reads TGTGCCAGCAGCTCAAAGAAGGGTGGGACCCAGTACTTC. Protein product: CASSSKKGGTQYF. The chain combines TRBV13 with TRBJ2-5; D unclear. The CDR3 has 13 amino acids. Germline V gene lookup returns CDR1 PRHDT and CDR2 FYEKMQ (reference sequence). Trimming removed 4 bases from V and 7 bases from J, with 13 bases in between.

The chain couples TRBV27 to TRBJ2-3; D may be TRBD1 or TRBD2 (5 bases each). Germline CDR1 and CDR2: MNHEY and SMNVEV (reference sequence). Deletions cut 6 bases from V and 2 bases from J, with 15 bases between. The CDR3 has 15 residues. The CDR3 nucleotides read TGTGCCAGCAGCCGGGACCCATGGTCCACAGATACGCAGTATTTT. As protein: CASSRDPWSTDTQYF.

The V call is TRBV5-1, the J call TRBJ2-7; TRBD2 agrees at 8 bases. Trimming removed 5 bases from V and 3 bases from J; junction bases left unmatched: 7. This CDR3 has 14 amino acids. Germline V gene data show CDR1 as SGHRS and CDR2 as YFSETQ. The CDR3 is CASRRAREDYEQYF. CDR3 bases: TGCGCCAGCAGGCGGGCGCGGGAGGACTACGAGCAGTACTTC.

The rearrangement uses TRBV28 and TRBJ1-2; D possibly corresponds to TRBD1 (6 bases). CDR3 length: 16 residues. The V and J ends lost 3 bases and 7 bases respectively, with 21 bases between them. The germline V gene encodes CDR1 MDHEN and CDR2 SYDVKM. The CDR3 DNA reads as TGTGCCAGCAGTTTCGGGCTGGACAGCGGACGTGGTGGCTACACCTTC. Its protein product is CASSFGLDSGRGGYTF.

This rearrangement joins TRBV25-1 to TRBJ1-2, with 7 bases aligning to TRBD1. V dropped 4 bases and J dropped 2; count of bases not matched to a gene: 1. CDR1 and CDR2 (germline): MGHDK, SYGVNS. This CDR3 has 13 residues. Here the CDR3 reads CASSATGNYGYTF. CDR3 nucleotides: TGTGCCAGCAGTGCGACAGGGAACTATGGCTACACCTTC.

In the case of this clone: Other DNA sequences within the sample encode an identical CDR3. V is TRBV19 and J is TRBJ2-3; no firm D call. V lost 2 bases and J lost 3, with 9 bases in between. This CDR3 spans 14 amino acids. Germline V gives CDR1 LNHDA, CDR2 SQIVND (reference sequence). CDR3 nucleotides: TGTGCCAGTAGTATACCCGGCTCAACAGATACGCAGTATTTT. It is translated as CASSIPGSTDTQYF.